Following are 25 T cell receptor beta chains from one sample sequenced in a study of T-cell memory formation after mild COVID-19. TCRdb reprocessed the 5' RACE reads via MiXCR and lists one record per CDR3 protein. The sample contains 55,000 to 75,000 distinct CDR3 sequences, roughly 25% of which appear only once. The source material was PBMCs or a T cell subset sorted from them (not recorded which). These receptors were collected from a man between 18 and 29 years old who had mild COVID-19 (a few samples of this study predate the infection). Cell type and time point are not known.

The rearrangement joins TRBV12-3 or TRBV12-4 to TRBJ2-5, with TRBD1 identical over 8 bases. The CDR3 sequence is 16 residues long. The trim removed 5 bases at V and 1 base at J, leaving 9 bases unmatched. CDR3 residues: CASSKTGAGPQETQYF. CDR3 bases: TGTGCCAGCAGTAAGACAGGGGCGGGACCCCAAGAGACCCAGTACTTC.

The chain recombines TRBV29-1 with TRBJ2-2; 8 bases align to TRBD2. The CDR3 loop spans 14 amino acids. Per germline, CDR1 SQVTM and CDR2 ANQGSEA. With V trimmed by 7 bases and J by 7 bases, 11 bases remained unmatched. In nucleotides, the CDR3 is TGCAGCGCAGAGCGGGAGTTTAGTGGCGGGGAGCTGTTTTTT. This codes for CSAEREFSGGELFF.

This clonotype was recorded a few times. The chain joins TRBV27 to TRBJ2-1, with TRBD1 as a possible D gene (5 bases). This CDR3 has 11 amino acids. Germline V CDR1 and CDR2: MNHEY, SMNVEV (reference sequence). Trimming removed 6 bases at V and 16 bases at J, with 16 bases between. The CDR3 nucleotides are TGTGCCAGCAGACTCAATAAGGGGTTATTCTTC. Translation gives CASRLNKGLFF.

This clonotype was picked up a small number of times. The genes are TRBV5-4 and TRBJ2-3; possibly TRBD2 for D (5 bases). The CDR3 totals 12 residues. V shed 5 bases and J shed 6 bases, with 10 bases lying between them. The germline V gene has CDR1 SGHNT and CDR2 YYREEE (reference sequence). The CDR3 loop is CASREDSDTQYF. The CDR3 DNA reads TGTGCCAGCAGGGAGGACTCTGATACGCAGTATTTT.

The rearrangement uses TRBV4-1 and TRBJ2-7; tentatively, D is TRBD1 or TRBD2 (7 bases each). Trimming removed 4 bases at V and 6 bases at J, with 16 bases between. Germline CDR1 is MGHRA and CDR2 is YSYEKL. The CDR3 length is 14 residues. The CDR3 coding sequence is TGCGCCAGCAGCCCCCGACAGGGAGGGGGCGAGCAGTACGTC. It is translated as CASSPRQGGGEQYV.

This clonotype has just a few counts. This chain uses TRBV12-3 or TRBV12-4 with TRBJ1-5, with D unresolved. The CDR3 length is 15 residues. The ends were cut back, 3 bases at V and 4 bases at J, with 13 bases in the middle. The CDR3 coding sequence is TGTGCCAGCAGTTTCCACTCGTCCATAAATCAGCCCCAGCATTTT. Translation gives CASSFHSSINQPQHF.

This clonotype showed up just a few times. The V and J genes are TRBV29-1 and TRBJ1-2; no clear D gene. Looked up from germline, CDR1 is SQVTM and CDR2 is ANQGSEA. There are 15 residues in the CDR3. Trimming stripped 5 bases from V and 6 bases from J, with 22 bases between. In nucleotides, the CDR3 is TGCAGCGTTTACGAGGAAGGGAGGTATTTGGATGGCTACACCTTC. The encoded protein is CSVYEEGRYLDGYTF.

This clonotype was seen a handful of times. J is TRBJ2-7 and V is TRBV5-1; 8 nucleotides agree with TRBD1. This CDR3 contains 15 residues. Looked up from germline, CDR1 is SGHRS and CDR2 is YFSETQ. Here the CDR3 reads CASSLGQGASYEQYV. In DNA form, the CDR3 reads TGTGCCAGCAGCCTCGGCCAGGGGGCATCCTACGAGCAGTACGTC.

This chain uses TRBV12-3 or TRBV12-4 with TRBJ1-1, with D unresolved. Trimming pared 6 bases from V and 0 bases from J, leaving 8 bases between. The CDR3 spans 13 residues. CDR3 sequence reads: CASRAPMNTEAFF. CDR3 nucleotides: TGTGCCAGCAGGGCCCCTATGAACACTGAAGCTTTCTTT.

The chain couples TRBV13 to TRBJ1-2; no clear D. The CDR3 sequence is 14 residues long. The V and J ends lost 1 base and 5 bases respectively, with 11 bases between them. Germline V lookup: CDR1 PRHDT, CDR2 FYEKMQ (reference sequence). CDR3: CASSLERGGYGYTF. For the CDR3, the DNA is TGTGCCAGCAGCTTAGAACGGGGAGGTTATGGCTACACCTTC.

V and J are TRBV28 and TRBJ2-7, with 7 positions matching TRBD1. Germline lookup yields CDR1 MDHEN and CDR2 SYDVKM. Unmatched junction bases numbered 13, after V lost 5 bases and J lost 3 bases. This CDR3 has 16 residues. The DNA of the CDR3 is TGTGCCAGCAGTCTACGCCGGACAGGAAGCTTCTACGAGCAGTACGTC. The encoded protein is CASSLRRTGSFYEQYV.

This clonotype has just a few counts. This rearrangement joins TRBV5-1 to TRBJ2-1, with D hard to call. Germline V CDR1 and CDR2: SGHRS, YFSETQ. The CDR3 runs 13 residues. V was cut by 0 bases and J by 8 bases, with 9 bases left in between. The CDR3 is CASSLGRPDEQFF. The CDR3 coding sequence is TGCGCCAGCAGCTTGGGTAGGCCGGATGAGCAGTTCTTC.

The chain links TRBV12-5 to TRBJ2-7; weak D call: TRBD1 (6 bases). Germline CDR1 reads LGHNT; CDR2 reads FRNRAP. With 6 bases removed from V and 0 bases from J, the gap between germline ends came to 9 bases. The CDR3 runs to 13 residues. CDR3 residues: CASGPDSSYEQYV. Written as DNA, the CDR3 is TGTGCTAGTGGACCGGACAGCTCCTACGAGCAGTACGTC.

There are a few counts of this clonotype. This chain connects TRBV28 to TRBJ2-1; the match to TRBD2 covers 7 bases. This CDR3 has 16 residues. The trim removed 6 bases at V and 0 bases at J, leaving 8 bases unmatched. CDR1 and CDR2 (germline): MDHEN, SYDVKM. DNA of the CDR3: TGTGCCAGCAGCAGGACTAGATCCAGCTCCTACAATGAGCAGTTCTTC. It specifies CASSRTRSSSYNEQFF.

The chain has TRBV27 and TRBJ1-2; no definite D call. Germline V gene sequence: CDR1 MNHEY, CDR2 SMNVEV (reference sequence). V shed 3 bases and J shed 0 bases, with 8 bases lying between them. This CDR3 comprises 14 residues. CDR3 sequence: CASSFGGPNYGYTF. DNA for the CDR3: TGTGCCAGCAGTTTTGGCGGACCTAACTATGGCTACACCTTC.

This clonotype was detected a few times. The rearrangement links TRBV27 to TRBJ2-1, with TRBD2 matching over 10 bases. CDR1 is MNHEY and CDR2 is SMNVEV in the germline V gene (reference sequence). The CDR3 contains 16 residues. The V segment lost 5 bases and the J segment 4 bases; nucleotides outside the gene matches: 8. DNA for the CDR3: TGTGCCAGCAGTATTGCAGCGGGGGGGTTTTACAATGAGCAGTTCTTC. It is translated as CASSIAAGGFYNEQFF.

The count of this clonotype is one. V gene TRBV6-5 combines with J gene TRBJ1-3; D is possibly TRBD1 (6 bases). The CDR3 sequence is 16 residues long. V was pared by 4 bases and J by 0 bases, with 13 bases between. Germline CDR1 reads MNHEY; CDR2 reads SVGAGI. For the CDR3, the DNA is TGTGCCAGCAGTTCCAGCAGGGGAGCCTCTGGAAACACCATATATTTT. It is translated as CASSSSRGASGNTIYF.

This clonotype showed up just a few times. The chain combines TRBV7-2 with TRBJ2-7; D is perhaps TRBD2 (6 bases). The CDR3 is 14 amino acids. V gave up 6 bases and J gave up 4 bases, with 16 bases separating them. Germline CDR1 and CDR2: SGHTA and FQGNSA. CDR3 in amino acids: CASSRSGGWYEQYF. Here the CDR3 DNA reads TGTGCCAGCAGTCGGTCCGGGGGATGGTACGAGCAGTACTTC.

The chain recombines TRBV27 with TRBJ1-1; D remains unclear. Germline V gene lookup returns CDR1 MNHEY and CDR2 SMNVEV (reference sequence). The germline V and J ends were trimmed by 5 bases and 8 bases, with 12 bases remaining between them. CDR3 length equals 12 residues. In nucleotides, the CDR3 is TGTGCCAGCAGTAACCGTCAGTCAGAAGCTTTCTTT. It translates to CASSNRQSEAFF.

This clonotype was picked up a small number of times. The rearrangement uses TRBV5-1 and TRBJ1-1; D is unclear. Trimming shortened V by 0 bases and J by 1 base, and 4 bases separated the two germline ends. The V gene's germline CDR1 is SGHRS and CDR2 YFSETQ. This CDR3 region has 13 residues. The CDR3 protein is CASSLAENTEAFF. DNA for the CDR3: TGCGCCAGCAGCTTGGCAGAGAACACTGAAGCTTTCTTT.

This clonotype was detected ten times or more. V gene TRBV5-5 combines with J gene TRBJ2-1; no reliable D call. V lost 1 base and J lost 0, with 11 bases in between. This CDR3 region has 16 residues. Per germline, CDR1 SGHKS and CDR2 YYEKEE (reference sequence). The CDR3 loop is CASSLKVASSYNEQFF. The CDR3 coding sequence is TGTGCCAGCAGCTTGAAGGTCGCAAGCTCCTACAATGAGCAGTTCTTC.

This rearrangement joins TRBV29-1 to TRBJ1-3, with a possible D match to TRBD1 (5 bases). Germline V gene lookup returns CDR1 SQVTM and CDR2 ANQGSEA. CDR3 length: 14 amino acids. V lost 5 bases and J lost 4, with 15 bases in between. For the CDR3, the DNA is TGCAGCGTTACAGTGGGGCAATCGGGAAACACCATATATTTT. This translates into CSVTVGQSGNTIYF. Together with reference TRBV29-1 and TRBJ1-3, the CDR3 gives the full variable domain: SAVISQKPSRDICQRGTSLTIQCQVDSQVTMMFWYRQQPGQSLTLIATANQGSEATYESGFVIDKFPISRPNLTFSTLTVSNMSPEDSSIYLCSVTVGQSGNTIYFGEGSWLTVV.

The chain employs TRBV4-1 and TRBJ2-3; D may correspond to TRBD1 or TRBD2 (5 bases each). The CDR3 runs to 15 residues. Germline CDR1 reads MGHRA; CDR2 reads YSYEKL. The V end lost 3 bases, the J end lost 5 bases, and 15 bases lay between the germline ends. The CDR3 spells CASSQGRRPGDTQYF. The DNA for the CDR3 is TGCGCCAGCAGCCAGGGACGGAGGCCCGGAGATACGCAGTATTTT.

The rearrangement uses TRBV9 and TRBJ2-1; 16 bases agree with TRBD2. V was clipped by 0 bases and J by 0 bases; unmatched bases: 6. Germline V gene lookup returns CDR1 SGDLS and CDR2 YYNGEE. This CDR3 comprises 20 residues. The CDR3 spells CASSVGSGLAGGSSYNEQFF. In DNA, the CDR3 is TGTGCCAGCAGCGTAGGTTCGGGACTAGCGGGGGGGAGCTCCTACAATGAGCAGTTCTTC.

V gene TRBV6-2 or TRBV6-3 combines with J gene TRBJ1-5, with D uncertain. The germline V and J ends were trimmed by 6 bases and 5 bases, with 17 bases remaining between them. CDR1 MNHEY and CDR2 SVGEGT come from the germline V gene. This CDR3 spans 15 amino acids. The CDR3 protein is CASRDFGQVHQPQHF. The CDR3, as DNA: TGTGCCAGCAGGGATTTTGGGCAGGTACATCAGCCCCAGCATTTT.